One sample yielded the 28 T cell receptor beta chains listed below, sequenced in a study of blood T cell repertoires in COVID-19. Some clones are missing from TCRdb's copy, which holds only in-frame ones; the method was immunoSEQ multiplex PCR. The sample lists fewer than 70,000 clones, more than 85% occurring once. The source material was peripheral blood. These receptors were collected from a woman between 65 and 79 years old with active COVID-19.

The rearrangement uses TRBV7-6 and TRBJ2-7; the D gene is possibly TRBD1 (6 bases). V lost 5 bases and J lost 2, with 10 bases in between. CDR3 length: 13 residues. Germline CDR1 reads SGHVS; CDR2 reads FNYEAQ. This chain's CDR3 is CASSTQGAYEQYF. In nucleotides, the CDR3 is TGTGCCAGCAGCACACAGGGAGCCTACGAGCAGTACTTC.

The V and J genes are TRBV10-3 and TRBJ1-5; 7 bases are a match to TRBD1. V gave up 0 bases and J gave up 9 bases; unmatched junction bases: 17. Germline CDR1 and CDR2: ENHRY and SYGVKD. CDR3 length: 18 residues. The CDR3 DNA is TGTGCCATCAGTGAGTCGACGGCGGGACAGACCGGCGGTTGGCCCCAGCATTTT. Translation gives CAISESTAGQTGGWPQHF.

V usage is TRBV2 and J usage is TRBJ2-3; 12 bases are a match to TRBD2. The V segment lost 8 bases and the J segment 0 bases; nucleotides outside the gene matches: 6. The CDR3 has 16 residues. Germline assignment: CDR1 SNHLY and CDR2 FYNNEI. This CDR3 reads CASYETSGGSTDTQYF. Written as DNA, the CDR3 is TGTGCCAGCTACGAGACTAGCGGGGGTAGCACAGATACGCAGTATTTT.

The J gene is TRBJ2-7, the V gene TRBV14; 9 bases are a match to TRBD2. The CDR3 sequence is 18 residues long. Losses at the gene ends were 1 base for V and 3 bases for J; bases not matched to a gene: 13. Looked up from germline, CDR1 is SGHDN and CDR2 is FVKESK. The CDR3 loop reads CASSQGLAGKPPNYEQYF. CDR3 bases: TGTGCCAGCAGCCAAGGGCTAGCGGGGAAACCGCCAAACTACGAGCAGTACTTC.

The genes are TRBV19 and TRBJ2-7; no clear D. The CDR3 runs to 13 residues. Germline V gene lookup returns CDR1 LNHDA and CDR2 SQIVND (reference sequence). V was cut by 3 bases and J by 1 base, with 7 bases left in between. The CDR3 DNA sequence: TGTGCCAGTAGTATCGAGGCTTCCTACGAGCAGTACTTC. It specifies CASSIEASYEQYF.

This clone was detected once. This rearrangement joins TRBV7-3 to TRBJ1-2; TRBD1 agrees at 10 bases. This CDR3 has 14 amino acids. Germline V lookup: CDR1 SGHTA, CDR2 FQGTGA. V lost 5 bases and J lost 6; bases outside the gene matches: 6. The CDR3 nucleotides read TGTGCCAGCAGCCCTAGGACAGGGGGTCATGGCTACACCTTC. This codes for CASSPRTGGHGYTF.

V gene TRBV10-3 combines with J gene TRBJ2-5; 10 bases are shared with TRBD2. V gave up 6 bases and J gave up 4 bases; unmatched junction bases: 11. Germline-derived CDR1 and CDR2 are ENHRY and SYGVKD. The CDR3 is 16 residues long. The CDR3 protein is CAIRRAGGSSGETQYF. As DNA, the CDR3 is TGTGCCATCAGAAGAGCGGGAGGGTCCTCGGGAGAGACCCAGTACTTC.

The chain carries TRBV28 and TRBJ1-1, with 9 bases matching TRBD1. V shed 6 bases and J 0 bases; nucleotides not matched to a gene: 5. CDR1 MDHEN and CDR2 SYDVKM come from the germline V gene. The CDR3 totals 15 residues. For the CDR3, the DNA is TGTGCCAGCAGAGAGGGACAGGGCATGAACACTGAAGCTTTCTTT. Translation gives CASREGQGMNTEAFF.

V usage is TRBV11-2 and J usage is TRBJ2-7, with 9 bases identical to TRBD2. This CDR3 is built from 16 residues. CDR1 is SGHAT and CDR2 is FQNNGV in the germline V gene. The junction had 7 bases not matched to a gene; V was cut back by 1 base and J by 3 bases. The CDR3 DNA follows: TGTGCCAGCAGCTTAGGGGGCGGGAGGGGAATCTACGAGCAGTACTTC. This codes for CASSLGGGRGIYEQYF.

J is TRBJ2-7 and V is TRBV28; no firm D call. Germline CDR1 is MDHEN and CDR2 is SYDVKM. Trimming cost V 3 bases and J 3 bases, with 9 bases left between them. CDR3 length: 13 residues. This CDR3 reads CASSLELLYEQYF. The DNA of the CDR3 is TGTGCCAGCAGTTTGGAGCTTCTCTACGAGCAGTACTTC.

The chain uses TRBV28 and TRBJ2-7; 9 nucleotides line up with TRBD1. The length of the CDR3 is 15 residues. Germline V CDR1 and CDR2: MDHEN, SYDVKM. J was trimmed by 6 bases and V by 5 bases; bases with no gene match: 11. The CDR3 region is CASSGWGTGMSEQYF. For the CDR3, the DNA is TGTGCCAGCAGTGGCTGGGGGACAGGGATGAGCGAGCAGTACTTC.

This chain joins TRBV11-2 and TRBJ1-6, with 9 bases matching TRBD1. Germline-derived CDR1 and CDR2 are SGHAT and FQNNGV. V lost 5 bases, J lost 9 bases, and 8 bases stayed unmatched. CDR3 length: 15 amino acids. The CDR3 DNA sequence: TGTGCCAGCAGCCCGGGACAGGGATCGCGTTCACCCCTCCACTTT. Translation gives CASSPGQGSRSPLHF. Full variable domain (outside the CDR3, taken from reference TRBV11-2 and TRBJ1-6): EAGVAQSPRYKIIEKRQSVAFWCNPISGHATLYWYQQILGQGPKLLIQFQNNGVVDDSQLPKDRFSAERLKGVDSTLKIQPAKLEDSAVYLCASSPGQGSRSPLHFGNGTRLTVT.

The V call is TRBV29-1, the J call TRBJ1-4; D perhaps matches TRBD1 (5 bases). Deletions cut 1 base from V and 6 bases from J, with 6 bases between. CDR3 length equals 12 residues. Germline V gene data show CDR1 as SQVTM and CDR2 as ANQGSEA. The CDR3 bases are TGCAGCGTTGAAGGGGGGGATGAAAAACTGTTTTTT. Protein: CSVEGGDEKLFF.

The V and J genes are TRBV15 and TRBJ2-7, with TRBD1 matching over 8 bases. CDR1 and CDR2 (germline): LNHNV, YYDKDF (reference sequence). With V trimmed by 2 bases and J by 6 bases, 9 bases remained unmatched. The CDR3 runs to 15 residues. The CDR3 protein is CATSRPDRDLSEQYF. The CDR3 coding sequence is TGTGCCACCAGCAGACCGGACAGGGATCTCTCCGAGCAGTACTTC.

J is TRBJ1-2 and V is TRBV7-9; 7 positions agree with TRBD1. Germline-derived CDR1 and CDR2 are SEHNR and FQNEAQ (reference sequence). V shed 1 base, J shed 4 bases, and the junction held 9 bases outside the gene matches. The CDR3 spans 16 residues. The CDR3 spells CASSLEGGQDLYGYTF. CDR3 sequence (DNA): TGTGCCAGCAGCTTAGAGGGAGGACAGGACCTCTATGGCTACACCTTC.

This rearrangement joins TRBV29-1 to TRBJ1-1; a possible D gene is TRBD1 (5 bases). The length of the CDR3 is 14 residues. Germline V gives CDR1 SQVTM, CDR2 ANQGSEA. Between the trimmed V and J ends, which lost 0 bases and 5 bases, there was a span of 13 bases. The CDR3 nucleotides read TGCAGCGTTGAAGATGGGGGAGGGTGGACTGAAGCTTTCTTT. This encodes CSVEDGGGWTEAFF.

This sequence joins TRBV16 and TRBJ1-2; D possibly corresponds to TRBD1 (5 bases). CDR1 is KGHSY and CDR2 is FQNENV in the germline V gene. Trimming cost V 4 bases and J 8 bases, with 8 bases left between them. CDR3 length equals 11 residues. The CDR3 spells CASSPGGGYTF. In nucleotides, the CDR3 is TGTGCCAGCAGCCCGGGGGGGGGCTACACCTTC. Using reference TRBV16 and TRBJ1-2 for the parts outside the CDR3, the full variable domain is GEEVAQTPKHLVRGEGQKAKLYCAPIKGHSYVFWYQQVLKNEFKFLISFQNENVFDETGMPKERFSAKCLPNSPCSLEIQATKLEDSAVYFCASSPGGGYTFGSGTRLTVV.

The chain uses TRBV11-2 and TRBJ2-7; 8 nucleotides match TRBD2. Germline V CDR1 and CDR2: SGHAT, FQNNGV. V shed 2 bases and J 3 bases; nucleotides not matched to a gene: 3. This CDR3 is 14 amino acids long. The CDR3 DNA sequence: TGTGCCAGCAGCTTACTAGCGGGTCGCTACGAGCAGTACTTC. It encodes CASSLLAGRYEQYF.

The rearrangement joins TRBV28 to TRBJ1-2; D is ambiguous. Germline CDR1 MDHEN, CDR2 SYDVKM. V gave up 7 bases and J gave up 4 bases, with 7 bases separating them. The CDR3 sequence is 11 residues long. The CDR3 DNA reads as TGTGCCAGCACCCCCAGCTATGGCTACACCTTC. Translation: CASTPSYGYTF.

This clone was observed a handful of times. The chain joins TRBV3-1 (or the pseudogene TRBV3-2) to TRBJ2-7; a weak D match, TRBD2 (5 bases). CDR1 LGHDT and CDR2 YNNKEL come from the germline V gene (reference sequence). This CDR3 contains 14 residues. Trimming left V 0 bases short and J 6 bases short, with 12 bases between. CDR3 protein: CASSQDPGGGEQYF. The CDR3, as DNA: TGTGCCAGCAGCCAAGATCCCGGAGGCGGCGAGCAGTACTTC.

This chain joins TRBV5-4 and TRBJ2-5, with D perhaps TRBD2 (6 bases). The CDR3 loop spans 14 amino acids. Germline CDR1 is SGHNT and CDR2 is YYREEE (reference sequence). V lost 4 bases and J lost 5, with 15 bases in between. The CDR3 nucleotides are TGTGCCAGCAGCCAACTAGCCGGAGGGGAGACCCAGTACTTC. Its protein product is CASSQLAGGETQYF.

The rearrangement uses TRBV15 and TRBJ2-7, with a possible D match to TRBD2 (5 bases). V was clipped by 4 bases and J by 6 bases, with 25 bases between them. The CDR3 totals 17 residues. Germline V CDR1 and CDR2: LNHNV, YYDKDF (reference sequence). The CDR3 spells CATSIGLLLGMASEQYF. For the CDR3, the DNA is TGTGCCACCAGCATAGGACTTTTGCTGGGTATGGCCTCCGAGCAGTACTTC. The full variable domain, its missing parts supplied by reference TRBV15 and TRBJ2-7, is DAMVIQNPRYQVTQFGKPVTLSCSQTLNHNVMYWYQQKSSQAPKLLFHYYDKDFNNEADTPDNFQSRRPNTSFCFLDIRSPGLGDTAMYLCATSIGLLLGMASEQYFGPGTRLTVT.

The genes are TRBV2 and TRBJ2-1; 15 bases agree with TRBD2. CDR1 and CDR2 (germline): SNHLY, FYNNEI. J gave up 5 bases and V 4 bases, and 6 bases lay outside the gene matches. The CDR3 has 17 amino acids. This CDR3 reads CASSARTSGRGNNEQFF. CDR3 bases: TGTGCCAGCAGTGCACGGACTAGCGGGAGGGGAAACAATGAGCAGTTCTTC.

This clone was recorded only once. The rearrangement uses TRBV30 and TRBJ2-5; 15 positions agree with TRBD2. Per the germline V gene, CDR1 is GTSNPN and CDR2 is SVGIG (reference sequence). Germline trimming cut 4 bases from V and 4 bases from J; bases unmatched to any gene: 10. The CDR3 is 17 residues long. The CDR3 DNA follows: TGTGCCTGGACCCCGGGACTAGCGGGAGGTGTGGTAGAGACCCAGTACTTC. Protein product: CAWTPGLAGGVVETQYF.

The chain carries TRBV6-5 and TRBJ2-1, with D possibly matching TRBD1 (5 bases). This CDR3 is 15 amino acids long. Per the germline V gene, CDR1 is MNHEY and CDR2 is SVGAGI. V was trimmed by 4 bases and J by 6 bases, leaving 16 bases between them. CDR3 coding DNA: TGTGCCAGCAGTTTCTTACCGGAAGGGGTCAATGAGCAGTTCTTC. Its translation: CASSFLPEGVNEQFF.

The chain combines TRBV6-1 with TRBJ2-3, with a tentative D call TRBD2 (7 bases). V was shortened by 2 bases and J by 4 bases, with 22 bases between the two germline ends. Germline V gives CDR1 MNHNS, CDR2 SASEGT. The length of the CDR3 is 18 residues. CDR3 DNA sequence: TGTGCCAGCAGTGAAATGGGGGGGCGGCACGGGGCCCCAGATACGCAGTATTTT. It yields the protein CASSEMGGRHGAPDTQYF.

The gene calls are TRBV5-6 and TRBJ1-1; TRBD1 aligns across 7 bases. Losses at the gene ends were 4 bases for V and 6 bases for J; bases not matched to a gene: 15. The CDR3 loop spans 16 amino acids. Germline CDR1 and CDR2: SGHDT and YYEEEE. The CDR3 loop reads CASSPAPGQRIAEAFF. The CDR3 DNA reads TGTGCCAGCAGCCCGGCCCCGGGACAGAGAATCGCTGAAGCTTTCTTT.

The chain has TRBV30 and TRBJ2-1; D not certain. V gave up 0 bases and J gave up 8 bases, with 17 bases separating them. This CDR3 contains 15 residues. CDR1 is GTSNPN and CDR2 is SVGIG in the germline V gene (reference sequence). DNA of the CDR3: TGTGCCTGGAGTGTTGGCCTAGTTGCGGTCGATGAGCAGTTCTTC. This gives the protein CAWSVGLVAVDEQFF.